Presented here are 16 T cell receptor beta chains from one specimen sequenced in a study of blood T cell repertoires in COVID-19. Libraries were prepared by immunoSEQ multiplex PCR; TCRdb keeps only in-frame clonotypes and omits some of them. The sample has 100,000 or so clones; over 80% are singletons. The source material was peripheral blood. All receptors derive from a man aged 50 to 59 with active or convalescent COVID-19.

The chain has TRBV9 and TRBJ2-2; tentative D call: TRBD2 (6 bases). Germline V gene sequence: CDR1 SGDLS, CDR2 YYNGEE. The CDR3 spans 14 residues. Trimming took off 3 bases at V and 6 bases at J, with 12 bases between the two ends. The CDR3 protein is CASSGTGGAGELFF. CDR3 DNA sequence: TGTGCCAGCAGCGGCACAGGAGGGGCCGGGGAGCTGTTTTTT.

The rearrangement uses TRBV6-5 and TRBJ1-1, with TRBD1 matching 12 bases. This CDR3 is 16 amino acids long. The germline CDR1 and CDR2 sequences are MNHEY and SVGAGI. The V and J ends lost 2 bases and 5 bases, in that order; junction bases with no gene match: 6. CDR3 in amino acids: CASSYTGQGARTEAFF. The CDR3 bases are TGTGCCAGCAGTTACACGGGACAGGGGGCGAGGACTGAAGCTTTCTTT.

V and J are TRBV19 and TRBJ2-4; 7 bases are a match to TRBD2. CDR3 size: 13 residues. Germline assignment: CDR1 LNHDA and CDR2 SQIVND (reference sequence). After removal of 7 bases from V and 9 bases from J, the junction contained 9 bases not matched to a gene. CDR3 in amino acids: CASNSQGGSIQYF. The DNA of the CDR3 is TGTGCCAGTAACTCTCAGGGAGGGAGCATTCAGTACTTC.

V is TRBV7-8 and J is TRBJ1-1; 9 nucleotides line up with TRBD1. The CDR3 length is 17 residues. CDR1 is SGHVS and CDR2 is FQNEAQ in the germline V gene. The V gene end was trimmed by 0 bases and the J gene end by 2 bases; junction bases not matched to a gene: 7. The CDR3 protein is CASSLASWDRANTEAFF. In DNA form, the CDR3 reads TGTGCCAGCAGCTTAGCGTCGTGGGACAGGGCTAACACTGAAGCTTTCTTT.

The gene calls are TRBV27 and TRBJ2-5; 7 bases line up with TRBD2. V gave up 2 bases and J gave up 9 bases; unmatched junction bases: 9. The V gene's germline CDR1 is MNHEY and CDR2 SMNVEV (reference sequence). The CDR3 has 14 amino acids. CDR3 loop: CASSLEGTGRSQYF. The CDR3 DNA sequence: TGTGCCAGCAGTTTAGAGGGGACCGGGAGGTCCCAGTACTTC.

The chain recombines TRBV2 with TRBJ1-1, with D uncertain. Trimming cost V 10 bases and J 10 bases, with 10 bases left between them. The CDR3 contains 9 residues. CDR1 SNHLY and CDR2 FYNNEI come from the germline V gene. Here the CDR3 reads CATLSGAFF. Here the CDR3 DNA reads TGTGCCACCCTAAGCGGAGCTTTCTTT.

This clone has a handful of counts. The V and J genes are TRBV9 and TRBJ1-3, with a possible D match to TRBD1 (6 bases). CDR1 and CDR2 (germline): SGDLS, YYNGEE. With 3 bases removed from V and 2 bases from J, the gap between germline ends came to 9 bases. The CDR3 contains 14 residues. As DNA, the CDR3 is TGTGCCAGCAGCGCCCACAGGGCTGGAAACACCATATATTTT. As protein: CASSAHRAGNTIYF.

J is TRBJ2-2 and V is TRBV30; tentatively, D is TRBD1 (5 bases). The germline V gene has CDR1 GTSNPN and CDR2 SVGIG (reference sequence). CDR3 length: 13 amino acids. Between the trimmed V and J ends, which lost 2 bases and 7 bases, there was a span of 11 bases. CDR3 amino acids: CAWSPVRDGELFF. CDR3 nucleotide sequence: TGTGCCTGGAGTCCGGTCAGGGACGGGGAGCTGTTTTTT. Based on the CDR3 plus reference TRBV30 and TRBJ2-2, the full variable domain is SQTIHQWPATLVQPVGSPLSLECTVEGTSNPNLYWYRQAAGRGLQLLFYSVGIGQISSEVPQNLSASRPQDRQFILSSKKLLLSDSGFYLCAWSPVRDGELFFGEGSRLTVL.

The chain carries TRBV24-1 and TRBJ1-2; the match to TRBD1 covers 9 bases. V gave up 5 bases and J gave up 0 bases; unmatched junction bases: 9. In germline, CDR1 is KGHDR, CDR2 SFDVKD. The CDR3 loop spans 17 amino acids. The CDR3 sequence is CATSGGTGRDSNYGYTF. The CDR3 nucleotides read TGTGCCACCAGTGGCGGGACAGGGAGAGATTCTAACTATGGCTACACCTTC.

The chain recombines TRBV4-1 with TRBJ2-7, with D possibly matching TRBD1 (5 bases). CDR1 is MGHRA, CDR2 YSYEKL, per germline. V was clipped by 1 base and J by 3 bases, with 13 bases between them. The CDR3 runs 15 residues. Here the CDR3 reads CASSQVPGSLYEQYF. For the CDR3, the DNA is TGCGCCAGCAGCCAAGTCCCAGGGTCCCTCTACGAGCAGTACTTC.

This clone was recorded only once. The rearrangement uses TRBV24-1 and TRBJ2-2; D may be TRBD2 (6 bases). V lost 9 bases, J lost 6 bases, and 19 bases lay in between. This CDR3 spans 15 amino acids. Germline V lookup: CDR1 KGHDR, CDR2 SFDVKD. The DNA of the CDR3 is TGTGCCACCCAGAGGGAAGGAGGGGCCCCCGGGGAGCTGTTTTTT. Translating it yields CATQREGGAPGELFF.

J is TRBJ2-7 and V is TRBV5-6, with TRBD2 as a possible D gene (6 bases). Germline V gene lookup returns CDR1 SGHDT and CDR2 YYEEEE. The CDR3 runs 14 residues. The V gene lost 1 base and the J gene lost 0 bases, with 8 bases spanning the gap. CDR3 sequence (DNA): TGTGCCAGCAGCTTGAACGGGGGCTCCTACGAGCAGTACTTC. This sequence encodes CASSLNGGSYEQYF.

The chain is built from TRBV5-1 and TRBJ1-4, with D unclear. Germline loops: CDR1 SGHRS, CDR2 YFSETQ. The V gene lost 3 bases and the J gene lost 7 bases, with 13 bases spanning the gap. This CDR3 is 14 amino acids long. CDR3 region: CASSSSLASEKLFF. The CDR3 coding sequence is TGCGCCAGCAGCTCGTCCCTGGCCAGTGAAAAACTGTTTTTT.

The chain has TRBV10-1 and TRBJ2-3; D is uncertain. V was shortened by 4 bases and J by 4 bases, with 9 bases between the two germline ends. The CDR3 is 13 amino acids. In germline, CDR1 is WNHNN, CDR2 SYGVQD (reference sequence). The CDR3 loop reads CASSGLSPDTQYF. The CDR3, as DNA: TGCGCCAGCAGTGGACTTAGCCCAGATACGCAGTATTTT.

The CDR3 spells CASSPATSGSTTGELFF. The CDR3 nucleotides read TGTGCCAGCTCACCGGCTACTAGCGGGAGCACCACCGGGGAGCTGTTTTTT. The chain employs TRBV18 and TRBJ2-2; 11 bases agree with TRBD2. This CDR3 contains 17 residues. With V trimmed by 3 bases and J by 4 bases, 7 bases remained unmatched. Germline loops: CDR1 KGHSH, CDR2 LQKENI.

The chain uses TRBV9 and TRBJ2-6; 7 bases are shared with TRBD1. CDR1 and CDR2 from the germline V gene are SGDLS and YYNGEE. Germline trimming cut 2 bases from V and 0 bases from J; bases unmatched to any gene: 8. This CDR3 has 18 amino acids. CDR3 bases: TGTGCCAGCAGCGTGGGCAGGGGGTTTCTCTCTGGGGCCAACGTCCTGACTTTC. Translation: CASSVGRGFLSGANVLTF.